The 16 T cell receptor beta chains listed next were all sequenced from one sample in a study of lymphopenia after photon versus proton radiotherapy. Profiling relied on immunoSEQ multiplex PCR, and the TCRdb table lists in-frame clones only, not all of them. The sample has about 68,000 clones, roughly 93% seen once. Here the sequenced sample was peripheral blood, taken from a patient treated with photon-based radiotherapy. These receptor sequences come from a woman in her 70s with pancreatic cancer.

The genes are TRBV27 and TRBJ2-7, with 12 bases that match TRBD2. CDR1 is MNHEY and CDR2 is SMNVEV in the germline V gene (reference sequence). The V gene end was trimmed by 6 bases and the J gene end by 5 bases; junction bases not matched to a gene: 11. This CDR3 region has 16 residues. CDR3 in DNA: TGTGCCAGCAGGCCACGGCGACTAGCGGGAGCCCACGAGCAGTACTTC. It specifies CASRPRRLAGAHEQYF.

CDR3 sequence: CASSLSPFGYTF. CDR3 bases: TGTGCCAGCAGCTTATCTCCTTTTGGCTACACCTTC. The J gene is TRBJ1-2, the V gene TRBV7-9; D is ambiguous. Germline CDR1 SEHNR, CDR2 FQNEAQ (reference sequence). This CDR3 has 12 residues. Trimming took off 2 bases at V and 7 bases at J, with 8 bases between the two ends.

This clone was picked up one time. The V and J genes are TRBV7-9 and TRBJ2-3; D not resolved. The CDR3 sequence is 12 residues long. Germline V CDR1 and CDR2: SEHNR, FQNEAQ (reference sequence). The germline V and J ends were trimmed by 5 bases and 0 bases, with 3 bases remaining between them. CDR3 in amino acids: CASSLSTDTQYF. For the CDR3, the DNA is TGTGCCAGCAGCCTTAGCACAGATACGCAGTATTTT.

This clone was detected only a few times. The CDR3 here is CASSRQGGGYTF. As DNA, the CDR3 is TGTGCCAGCAGTCGACAGGGAGGTGGCTACACCTTC. This chain connects TRBV28 to TRBJ1-2; 7 nucleotides align to TRBD1. The germline CDR1 and CDR2 sequences are MDHEN and SYDVKM. This CDR3 spans 12 amino acids. V dropped 5 bases and J dropped 7; count of bases not matched to a gene: 4.

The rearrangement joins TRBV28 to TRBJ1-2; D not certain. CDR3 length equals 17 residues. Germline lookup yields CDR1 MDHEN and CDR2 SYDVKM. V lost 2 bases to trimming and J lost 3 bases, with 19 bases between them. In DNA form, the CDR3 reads TGTGCCAGCAGTTTAAGTCCCACACGTTACTCTCACTATGGCTACACCTTC. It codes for CASSLSPTRYSHYGYTF.

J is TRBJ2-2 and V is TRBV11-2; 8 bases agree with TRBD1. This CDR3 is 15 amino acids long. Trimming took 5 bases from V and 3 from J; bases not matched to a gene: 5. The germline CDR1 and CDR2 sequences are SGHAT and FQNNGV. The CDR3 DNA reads TGTGCCAGCAGCCCTCAGGGGGCCCACACCGGGGAGCTGTTTTTT. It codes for CASSPQGAHTGELFF.

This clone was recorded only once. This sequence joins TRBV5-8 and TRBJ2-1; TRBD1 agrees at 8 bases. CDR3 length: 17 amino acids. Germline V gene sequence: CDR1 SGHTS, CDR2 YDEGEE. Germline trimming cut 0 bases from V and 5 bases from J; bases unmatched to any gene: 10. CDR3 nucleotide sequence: TGTGCCAGCAGCTTGGGACAGGGGCGGAGCCCACACAATGAGCAGTTCTTC. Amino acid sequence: CASSLGQGRSPHNEQFF.

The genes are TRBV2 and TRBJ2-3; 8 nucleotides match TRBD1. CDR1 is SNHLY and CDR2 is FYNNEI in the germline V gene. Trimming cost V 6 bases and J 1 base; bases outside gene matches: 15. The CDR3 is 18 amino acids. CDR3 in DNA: TGTGCCAGCAGGACCCGGGACAGGAGGGTCGAGGGCACAGATACGCAGTATTTT. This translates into CASRTRDRRVEGTDTQYF. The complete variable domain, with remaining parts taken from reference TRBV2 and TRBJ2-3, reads EPEVTQTPSHQVTQMGQEVILRCVPISNHLYFYWYRQILGQKVEFLVSFYNNEISEKSEIFDDQFSVERPDGSNFTLKIRSTKLEDSAMYFCASRTRDRRVEGTDTQYFGPGTRLTVL.

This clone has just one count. CDR3 bases: TGTGCCAGCTCACCAACGACTAGCGGCTACGAGCAGTACTTC. This encodes CASSPTTSGYEQYF. The V call is TRBV18, the J call TRBJ2-7, with TRBD2 matching over 9 bases. CDR3 length: 14 amino acids. The ends lost 2 bases at V and 3 bases at J; junction bases unmatched: 2. In germline, CDR1 is KGHSH, CDR2 LQKENI.

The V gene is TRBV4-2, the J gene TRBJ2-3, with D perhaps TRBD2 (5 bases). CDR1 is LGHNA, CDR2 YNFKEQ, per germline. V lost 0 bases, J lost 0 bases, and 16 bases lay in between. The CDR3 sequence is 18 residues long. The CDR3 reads CASSQEPYGGSSTDTQYF. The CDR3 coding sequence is TGTGCCAGCAGCCAAGAGCCGTATGGCGGGTCTAGCACAGATACGCAGTATTTT.

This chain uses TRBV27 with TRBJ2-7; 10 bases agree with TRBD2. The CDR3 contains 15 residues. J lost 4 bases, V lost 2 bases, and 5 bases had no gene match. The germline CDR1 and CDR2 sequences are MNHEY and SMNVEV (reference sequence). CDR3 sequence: CASSLPSGSPYEQYF. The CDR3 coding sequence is TGTGCCAGCAGTTTACCTAGCGGGAGTCCGTACGAGCAGTACTTC.

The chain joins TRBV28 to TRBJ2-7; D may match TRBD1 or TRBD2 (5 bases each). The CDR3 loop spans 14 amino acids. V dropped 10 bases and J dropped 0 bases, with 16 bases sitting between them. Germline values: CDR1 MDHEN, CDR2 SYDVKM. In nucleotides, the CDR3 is TGTGCCATCCGGGACGGTCTAAGCTCCTACGAGCAGTACTTC. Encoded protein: CAIRDGLSSYEQYF.

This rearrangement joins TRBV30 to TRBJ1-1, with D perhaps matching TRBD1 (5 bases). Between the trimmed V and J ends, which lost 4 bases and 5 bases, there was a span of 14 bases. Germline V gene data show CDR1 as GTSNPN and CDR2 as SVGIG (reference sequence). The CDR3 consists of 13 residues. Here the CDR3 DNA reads TGTGCCTGGATCTCACAGGTAGGGACTGAAGCTTTCTTT. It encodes CAWISQVGTEAFF. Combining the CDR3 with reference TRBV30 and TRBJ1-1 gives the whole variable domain SQTIHQWPATLVQPVGSPLSLECTVEGTSNPNLYWYRQAAGRGLQLLFYSVGIGQISSEVPQNLSASRPQDRQFILSSKKLLLSDSGFYLCAWISQVGTEAFFGQGTRLTVV.

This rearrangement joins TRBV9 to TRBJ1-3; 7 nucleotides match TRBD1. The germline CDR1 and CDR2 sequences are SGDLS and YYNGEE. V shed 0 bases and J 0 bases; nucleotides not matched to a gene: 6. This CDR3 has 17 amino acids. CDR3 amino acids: CASSVEGKGASGNTIYF. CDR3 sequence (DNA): TGTGCCAGCAGCGTAGAGGGGAAGGGGGCCTCTGGAAACACCATATATTTT.

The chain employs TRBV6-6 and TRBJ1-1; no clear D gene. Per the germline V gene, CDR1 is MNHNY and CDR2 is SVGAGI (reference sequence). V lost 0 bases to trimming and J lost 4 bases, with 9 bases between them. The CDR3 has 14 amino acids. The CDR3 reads CASSYSPQVTEAFF. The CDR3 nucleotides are TGTGCCAGCAGTTACTCGCCGCAGGTCACTGAAGCTTTCTTT.

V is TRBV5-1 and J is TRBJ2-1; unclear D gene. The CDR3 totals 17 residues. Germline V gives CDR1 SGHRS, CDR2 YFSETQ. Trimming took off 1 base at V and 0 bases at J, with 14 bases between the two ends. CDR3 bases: TGCGCCAGCAGCTTGTTCACAGTATCGAGCTCCTACAATGAGCAGTTCTTC. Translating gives CASSLFTVSSSYNEQFF.